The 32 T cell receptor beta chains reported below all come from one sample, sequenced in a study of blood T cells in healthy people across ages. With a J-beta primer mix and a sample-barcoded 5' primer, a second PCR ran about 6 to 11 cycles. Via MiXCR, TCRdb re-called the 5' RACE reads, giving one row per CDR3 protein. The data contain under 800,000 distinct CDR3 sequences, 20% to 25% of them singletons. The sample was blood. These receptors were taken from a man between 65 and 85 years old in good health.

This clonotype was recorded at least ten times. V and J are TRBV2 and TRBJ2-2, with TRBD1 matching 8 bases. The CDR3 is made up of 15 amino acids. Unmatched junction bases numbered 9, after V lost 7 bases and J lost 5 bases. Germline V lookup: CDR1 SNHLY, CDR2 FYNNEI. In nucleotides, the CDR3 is TGTGCCAGCAATCCAGGACAGGGCGGAACCGGGGAGCTGTTTTTT. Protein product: CASNPGQGGTGELFF.

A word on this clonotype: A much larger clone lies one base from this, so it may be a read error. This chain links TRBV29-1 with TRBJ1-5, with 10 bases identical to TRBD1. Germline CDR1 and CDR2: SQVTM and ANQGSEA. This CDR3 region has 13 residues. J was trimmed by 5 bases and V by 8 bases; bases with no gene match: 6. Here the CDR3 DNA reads TGCAGCACGGGACAGGGGAAGGATCAGCCCCAGCATTTT. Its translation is CSTGQGKDQPQHF.

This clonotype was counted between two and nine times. CDR3 in amino acids: CASSLGTKYEQYF. The CDR3 DNA reads TGTGCCAGCAGCCTCGGGACTAAGTACGAGCAGTACTTC. The chain combines TRBV11-2 with TRBJ2-7, with 7 bases that match TRBD2. This CDR3 has 13 amino acids. After removal of 5 bases from V and 4 bases from J, the junction contained 5 bases not matched to a gene. CDR1 is SGHAT, CDR2 FQNNGV, per germline.

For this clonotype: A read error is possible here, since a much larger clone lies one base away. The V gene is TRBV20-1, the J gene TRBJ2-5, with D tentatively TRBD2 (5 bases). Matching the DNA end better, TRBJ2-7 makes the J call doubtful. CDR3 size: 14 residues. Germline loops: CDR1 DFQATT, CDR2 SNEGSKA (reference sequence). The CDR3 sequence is CSARGRSGGYEQYF. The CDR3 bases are TGCAGTGCTAGAGGTCGGTCCGGAGGCTACGAGCAGTACTTC.

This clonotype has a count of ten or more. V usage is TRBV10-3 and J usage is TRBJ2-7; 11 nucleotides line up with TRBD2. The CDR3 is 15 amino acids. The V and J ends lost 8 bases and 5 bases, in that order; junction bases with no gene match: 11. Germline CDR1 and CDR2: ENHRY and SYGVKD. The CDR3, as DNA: TGTGCCATCGGGTCCCCACTAGCGGGAGTCGACGAGCAGTACTTC. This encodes CAIGSPLAGVDEQYF.

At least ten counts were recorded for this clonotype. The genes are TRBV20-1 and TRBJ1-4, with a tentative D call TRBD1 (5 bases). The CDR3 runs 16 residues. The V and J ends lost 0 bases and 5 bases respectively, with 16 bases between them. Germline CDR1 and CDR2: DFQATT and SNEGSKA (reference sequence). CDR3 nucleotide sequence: TGCAGTGCTAGAGATGTTTTGGGACGTAAGAATGAAAAACTGTTTTTT. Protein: CSARDVLGRKNEKLFF.

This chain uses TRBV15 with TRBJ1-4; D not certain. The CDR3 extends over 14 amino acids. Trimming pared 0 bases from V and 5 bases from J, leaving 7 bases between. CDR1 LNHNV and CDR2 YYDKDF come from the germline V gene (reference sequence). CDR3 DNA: TGTGCCACCAGCAGAGACAGCTTGAATGAAAAACTGTTTTTT. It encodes CATSRDSLNEKLFF. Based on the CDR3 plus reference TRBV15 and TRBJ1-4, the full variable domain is DAMVIQNPRYQVTQFGKPVTLSCSQTLNHNVMYWYQQKSSQAPKLLFHYYDKDFNNEADTPDNFQSRRPNTSFCFLDIRSPGLGDTAMYLCATSRDSLNEKLFFGSGTQLSVL.

The CDR3 loop is CASSLVPNLYEQYF. DNA for the CDR3: TGTGCCAGCAGCTTAGTACCTAACCTCTACGAGCAGTACTTC. The chain employs TRBV7-2 and TRBJ2-7; D is unresolved. CDR1 SGHTA and CDR2 FQGNSA come from the germline V gene. The CDR3 spans 14 residues. Trimming removed 1 base from V and 3 bases from J, with 10 bases in between.

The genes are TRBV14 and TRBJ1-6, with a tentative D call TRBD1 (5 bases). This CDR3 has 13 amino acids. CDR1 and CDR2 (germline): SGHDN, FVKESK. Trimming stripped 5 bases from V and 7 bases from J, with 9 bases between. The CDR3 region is CASSEQENSPLHF. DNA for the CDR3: TGTGCCAGCAGCGAACAGGAGAATTCACCCCTCCACTTT.

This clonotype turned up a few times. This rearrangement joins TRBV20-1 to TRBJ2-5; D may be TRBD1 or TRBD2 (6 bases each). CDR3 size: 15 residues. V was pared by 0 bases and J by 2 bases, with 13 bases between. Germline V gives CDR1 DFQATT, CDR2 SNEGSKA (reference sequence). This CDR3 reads CSAREPRGGQETQYF. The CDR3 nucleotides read TGCAGTGCTAGAGAGCCCAGGGGAGGTCAAGAGACCCAGTACTTC.

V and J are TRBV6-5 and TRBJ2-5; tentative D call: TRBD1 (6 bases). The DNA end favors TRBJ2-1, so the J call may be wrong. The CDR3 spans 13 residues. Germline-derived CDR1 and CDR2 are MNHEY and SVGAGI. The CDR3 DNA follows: TGTGCCAGCAGTTACGGACAGCGGTATGAGCAGTTCTTC. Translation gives CASSYGQRYEQFF.

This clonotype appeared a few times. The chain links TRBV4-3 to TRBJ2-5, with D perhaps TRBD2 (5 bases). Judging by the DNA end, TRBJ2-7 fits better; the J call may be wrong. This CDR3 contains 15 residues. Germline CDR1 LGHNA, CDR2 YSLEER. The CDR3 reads CASSPEWESSYEQYF. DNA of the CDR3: TGCGCCAGCAGCCCAGAATGGGAGAGCTCCTACGAGCAGTACTTC.

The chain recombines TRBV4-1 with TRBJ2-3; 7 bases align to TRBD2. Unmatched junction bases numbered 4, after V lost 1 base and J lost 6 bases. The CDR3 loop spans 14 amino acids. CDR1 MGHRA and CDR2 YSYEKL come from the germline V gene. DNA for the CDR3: TGCGCCAGCAGCCAAGGCGGGAGTGCTGATACGCAGTATTTT. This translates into CASSQGGSADTQYF.

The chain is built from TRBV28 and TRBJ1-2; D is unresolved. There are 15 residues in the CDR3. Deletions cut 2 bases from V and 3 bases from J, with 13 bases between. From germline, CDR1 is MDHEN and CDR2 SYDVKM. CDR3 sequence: CASSLALTNHYGYTF. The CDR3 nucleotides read TGTGCCAGCAGTTTAGCCCTAACAAATCACTATGGCTACACCTTC.

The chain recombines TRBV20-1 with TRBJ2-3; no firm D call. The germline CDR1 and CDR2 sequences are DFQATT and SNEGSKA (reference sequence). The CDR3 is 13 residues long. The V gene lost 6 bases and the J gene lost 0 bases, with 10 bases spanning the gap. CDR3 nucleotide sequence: TGCAGTGCCCACTGGACCAGCACAGATACGCAGTATTTT. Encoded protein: CSAHWTSTDTQYF.

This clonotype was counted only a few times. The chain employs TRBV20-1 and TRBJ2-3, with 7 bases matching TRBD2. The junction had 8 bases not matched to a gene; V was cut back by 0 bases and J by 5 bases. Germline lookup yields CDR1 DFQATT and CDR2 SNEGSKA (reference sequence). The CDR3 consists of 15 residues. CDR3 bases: TGCAGTGCTAGAGACCTAGCGGTTCGTGGAGATACGCAGTATTTT. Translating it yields CSARDLAVRGDTQYF.

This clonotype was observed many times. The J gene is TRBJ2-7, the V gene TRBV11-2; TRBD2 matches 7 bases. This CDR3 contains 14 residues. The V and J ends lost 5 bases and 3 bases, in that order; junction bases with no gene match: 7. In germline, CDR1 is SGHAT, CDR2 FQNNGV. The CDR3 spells CASSPRRTSYEQYF. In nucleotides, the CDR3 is TGTGCCAGCAGCCCGCGGAGGACTAGCTACGAGCAGTACTTC.

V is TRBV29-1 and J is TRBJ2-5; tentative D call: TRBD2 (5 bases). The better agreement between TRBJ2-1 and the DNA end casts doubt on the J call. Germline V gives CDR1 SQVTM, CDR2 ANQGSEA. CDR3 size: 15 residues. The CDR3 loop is CSVDIGLKISNEQFF. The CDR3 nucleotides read TGCAGCGTTGATATCGGACTCAAGATCTCCAATGAGCAGTTCTTC.

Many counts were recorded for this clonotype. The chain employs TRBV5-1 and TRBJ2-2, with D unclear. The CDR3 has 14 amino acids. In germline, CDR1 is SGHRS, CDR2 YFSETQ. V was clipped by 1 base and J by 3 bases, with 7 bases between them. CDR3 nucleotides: TGCGCCAGCAGCTTGCTTTCAGACACCGGGGAGCTGTTTTTT. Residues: CASSLLSDTGELFF. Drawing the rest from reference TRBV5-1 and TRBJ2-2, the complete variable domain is KAGVTQTPRYLIKTRGQQVTLSCSPISGHRSVSWYQQTPGQGLQFLFEYFSETQRNKGNFPGRFSGRQFSNSRSEMNVSTLELGDSALYLCASSLLSDTGELFFGEGSRLTVL.

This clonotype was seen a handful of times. In DNA, the CDR3 is TGCAGTGCTAGAGCGGGGGACTCTTTCAATGAGCAGTTCTTC. Its protein is CSARAGDSFNEQFF. This rearrangement joins TRBV20-1 to TRBJ2-1; maybe TRBD2 (6 bases). This CDR3 region has 14 residues. CDR1 is DFQATT and CDR2 is SNEGSKA in the germline V gene (reference sequence). Trimming took off 1 base at V and 6 bases at J, with 13 bases between the two ends.

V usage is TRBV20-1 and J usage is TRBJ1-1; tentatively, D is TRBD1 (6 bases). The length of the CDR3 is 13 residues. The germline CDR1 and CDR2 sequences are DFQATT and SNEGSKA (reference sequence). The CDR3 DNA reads TGCAGGATTTACAGGGAAACTCGCACTGAAGCTTTCTTT. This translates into CRIYRETRTEAFF.

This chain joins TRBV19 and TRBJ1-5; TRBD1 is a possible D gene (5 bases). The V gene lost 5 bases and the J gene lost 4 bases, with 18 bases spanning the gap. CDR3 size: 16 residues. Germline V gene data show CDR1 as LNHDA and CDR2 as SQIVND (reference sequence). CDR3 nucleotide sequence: TGTGCCAGTAGTCGTGGGTCCGGGGGGTTGAATCAGCCCCAGCATTTT. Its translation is CASSRGSGGLNQPQHF. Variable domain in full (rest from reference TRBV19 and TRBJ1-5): DGGITQSPKYLFRKEGQNVTLSCEQNLNHDAMYWYRQDPGQGLRLIYYSQIVNDFQKGDIAEGYSVSREKKESFPLTVTSAQKNPTAFYLCASSRGSGGLNQPQHFGDGTRLSIL.

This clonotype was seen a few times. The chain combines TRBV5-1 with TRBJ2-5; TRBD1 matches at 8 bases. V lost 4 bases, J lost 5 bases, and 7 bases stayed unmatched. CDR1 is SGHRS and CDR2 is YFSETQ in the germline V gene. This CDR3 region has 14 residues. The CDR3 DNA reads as TGCGCCAGCAGCGGGAGTGACAGGGGTGAGACCCAGTACTTC. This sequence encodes CASSGSDRGETQYF.

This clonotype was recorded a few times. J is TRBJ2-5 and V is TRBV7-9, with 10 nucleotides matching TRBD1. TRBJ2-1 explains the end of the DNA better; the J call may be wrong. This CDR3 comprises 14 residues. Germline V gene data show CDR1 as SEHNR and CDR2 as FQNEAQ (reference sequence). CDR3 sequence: CASGRTGGTNEQFF. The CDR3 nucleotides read TGTGCCAGCGGAAGGACAGGGGGAACCAATGAGCAGTTCTTC.

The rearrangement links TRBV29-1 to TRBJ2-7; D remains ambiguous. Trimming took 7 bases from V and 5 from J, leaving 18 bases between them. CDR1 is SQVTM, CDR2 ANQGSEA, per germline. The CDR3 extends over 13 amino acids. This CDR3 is CSAVGKGLDEQYF. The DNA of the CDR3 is TGCAGCGCCGTGGGCAAGGGTCTGGACGAGCAGTACTTC.

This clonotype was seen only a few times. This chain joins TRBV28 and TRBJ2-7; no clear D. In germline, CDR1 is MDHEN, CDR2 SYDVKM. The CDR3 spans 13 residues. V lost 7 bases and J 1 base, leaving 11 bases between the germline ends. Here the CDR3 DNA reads TGTGCCAGCATCCCGGCGTGGTCCTACGAGCAGTACTTC. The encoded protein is CASIPAWSYEQYF. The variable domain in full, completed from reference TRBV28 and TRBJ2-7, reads DVKVTQSSRYLVKRTGEKVFLECVQDMDHENMFWYRQDPGLGLRLIYFSYDVKMKEKGDIPEGYSVSREKKERFSLILESASTNQTSMYLCASIPAWSYEQYFGPGTRLTVT.

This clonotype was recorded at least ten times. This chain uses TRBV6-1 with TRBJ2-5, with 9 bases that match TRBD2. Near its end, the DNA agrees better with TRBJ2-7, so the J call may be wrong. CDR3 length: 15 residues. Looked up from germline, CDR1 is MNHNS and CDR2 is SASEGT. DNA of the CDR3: TGTGCCAGCAGGGAGACTAGCGGAAGCTCCTACGAGCAGTACTTC. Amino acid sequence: CASRETSGSSYEQYF.

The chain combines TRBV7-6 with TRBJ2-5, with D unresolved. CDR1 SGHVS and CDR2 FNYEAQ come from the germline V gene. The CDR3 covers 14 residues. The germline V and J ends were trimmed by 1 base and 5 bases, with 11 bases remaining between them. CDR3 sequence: CASSLVARSETQYF. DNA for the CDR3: TGTGCCAGCAGCTTAGTGGCTAGGTCGGAGACCCAGTACTTC.

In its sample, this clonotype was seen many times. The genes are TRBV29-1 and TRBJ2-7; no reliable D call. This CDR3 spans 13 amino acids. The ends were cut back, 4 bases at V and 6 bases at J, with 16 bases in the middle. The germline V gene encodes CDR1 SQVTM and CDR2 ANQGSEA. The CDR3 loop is CSVAISGQSEQYF. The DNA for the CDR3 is TGCAGCGTTGCGATTTCGGGCCAGAGCGAGCAGTACTTC.

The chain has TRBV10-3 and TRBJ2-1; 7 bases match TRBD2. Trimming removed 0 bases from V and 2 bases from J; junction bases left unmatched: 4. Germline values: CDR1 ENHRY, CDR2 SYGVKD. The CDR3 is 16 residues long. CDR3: CAISESAGEAYNEQFF. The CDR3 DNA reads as TGTGCCATCAGTGAGTCGGCGGGAGAGGCCTACAATGAGCAGTTCTTC.

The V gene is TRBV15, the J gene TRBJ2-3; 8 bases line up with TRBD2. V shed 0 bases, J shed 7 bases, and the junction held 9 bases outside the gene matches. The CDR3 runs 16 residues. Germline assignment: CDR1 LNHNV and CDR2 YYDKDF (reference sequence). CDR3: CATSRDRTSLGNTQYF. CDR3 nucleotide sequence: TGTGCCACCAGCAGAGATCGGACTAGCCTCGGTAATACGCAGTATTTT.

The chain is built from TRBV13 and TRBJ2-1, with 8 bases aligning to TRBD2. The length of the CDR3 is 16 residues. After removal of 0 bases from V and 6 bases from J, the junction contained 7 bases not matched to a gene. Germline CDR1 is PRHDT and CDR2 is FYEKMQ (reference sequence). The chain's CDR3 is CASSLGGLASSNEQFF. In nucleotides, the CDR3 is TGTGCCAGCAGCTTAGGCGGACTAGCATCTAGCAATGAGCAGTTCTTC.